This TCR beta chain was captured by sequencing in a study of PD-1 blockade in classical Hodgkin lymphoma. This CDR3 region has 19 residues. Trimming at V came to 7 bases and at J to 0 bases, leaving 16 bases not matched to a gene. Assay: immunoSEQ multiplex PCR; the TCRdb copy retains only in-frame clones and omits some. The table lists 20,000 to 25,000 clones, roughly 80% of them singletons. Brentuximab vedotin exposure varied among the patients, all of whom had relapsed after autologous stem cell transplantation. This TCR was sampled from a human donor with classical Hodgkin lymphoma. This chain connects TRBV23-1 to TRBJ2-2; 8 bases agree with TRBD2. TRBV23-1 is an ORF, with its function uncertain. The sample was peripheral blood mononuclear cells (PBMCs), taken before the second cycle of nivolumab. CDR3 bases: TGCGCCAGCACCCCCTGGGCTAGCGGGTTTACCGCGAACACCGGGGAGCTGTTTTTT. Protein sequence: CASTPWASGFTANTGELFF.